This T cell receptor (beta chain) was obtained from a study of T cells after yellow fever vaccination. Whole-study findings and limits: After the booster, 96% of CD4 and roughly nine tenths of CD8 primary-response clones were re-detected.

This clonotype was observed a handful of times. Its antigen remains unknown. Germline V lookup: CDR1 MNHEY, CDR2 SMNVEV (reference sequence). This CDR3 comprises 13 residues. V was clipped by 3 bases and J by 4 bases, with 9 bases between them. TCRdb re-analysed the 5' RACE reads in MiXCR, keeping a single row per CDR3 protein. The sample lists about 340,000 distinct CDR3 sequences, roughly an eighth occurring once. The receptor was derived from a man aged 18-30 years who received the YFV17D yellow fever vaccine. The J gene is TRBJ1-2, the V gene TRBV27, with D perhaps TRBD1 (6 bases). The material sequenced was CD4+ T cells sorted from PBMCs, taken 15 days after the yellow fever booster vaccination. The CDR3 bases are TGTGCCAGCAGTTTTACAGGGACCTATGGCTACACCTTC. Residues: CASSFTGTYGYTF.